This TCR beta chain was recovered during a study of T cell responses to AZD1222 COVID-19 vaccine. Germline V gene data show CDR1 as WSHSY and CDR2 as SAAADI. Trimming removed 3 bases at V and 2 bases at J, with 14 bases between. The CDR3 sequence is 15 residues long. As to this clone: Antigen: not known.

Only in-frame clones appear in the TCRdb table, and some are missing; sequencing was by immunoSEQ multiplex PCR. The sample has fewer than 200,000 clones; approximately 89% are singletons. Findings of the study overall: Vaccination with two AZD1222 doses was followed by a rise in Spike-specific TCR breadth and depth. Seropositive status at baseline applied to only 6 or 7 AZD1222 recipients. The peak T cell response came first, and repertoires were sampled only after it. The donor group comprised mostly white British people and more females; the analysis possibly underestimated clonal diversity.

J is TRBJ2-7 and V is TRBV10-2, with TRBD2 as a possible D gene (7 bases). The starting material was peripheral blood, obtained 28 days after the second AZD1222 dose. This sequence was found in an adult who received the AZD1222 COVID-19 vaccine. Here the CDR3 DNA reads TGCGCCAGCAGTGAAAGGGGGGGGCCCCCCTACGAGCAGTACTTC. It codes for CASSERGGPPYEQYF.